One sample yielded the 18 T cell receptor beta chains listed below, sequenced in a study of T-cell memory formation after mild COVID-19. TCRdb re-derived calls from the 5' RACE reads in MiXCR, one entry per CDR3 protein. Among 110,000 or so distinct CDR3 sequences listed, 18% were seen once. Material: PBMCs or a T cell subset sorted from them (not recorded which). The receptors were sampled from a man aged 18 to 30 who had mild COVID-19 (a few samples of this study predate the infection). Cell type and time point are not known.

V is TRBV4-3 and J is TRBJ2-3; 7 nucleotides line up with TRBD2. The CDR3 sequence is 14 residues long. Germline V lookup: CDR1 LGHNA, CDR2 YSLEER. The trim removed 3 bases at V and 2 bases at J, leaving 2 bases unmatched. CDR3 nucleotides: TGCGCCAGCAGCCAGGCGGGGGACACAGATACGCAGTATTTT. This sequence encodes CASSQAGDTDTQYF.

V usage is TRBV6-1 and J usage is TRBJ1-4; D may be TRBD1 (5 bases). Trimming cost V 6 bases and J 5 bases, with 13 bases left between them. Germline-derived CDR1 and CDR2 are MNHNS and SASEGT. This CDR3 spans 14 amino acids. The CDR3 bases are TGTGCCAGCAGAATGACAGACTCCAATGAAAAACTGTTTTTT. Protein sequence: CASRMTDSNEKLFF.

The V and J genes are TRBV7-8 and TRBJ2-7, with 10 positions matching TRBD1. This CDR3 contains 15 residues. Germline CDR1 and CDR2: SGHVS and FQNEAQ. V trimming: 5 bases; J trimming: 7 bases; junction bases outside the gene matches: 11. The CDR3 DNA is TGTGCCAGCAGCCGAGAGCCGGGACAGGGGAAAGAGCAGTACGTC. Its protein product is CASSREPGQGKEQYV.

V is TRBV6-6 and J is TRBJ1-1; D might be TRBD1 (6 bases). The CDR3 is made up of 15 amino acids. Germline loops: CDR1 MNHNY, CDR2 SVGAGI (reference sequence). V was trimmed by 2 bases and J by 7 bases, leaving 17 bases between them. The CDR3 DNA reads TGTGCCAGCAGTTACCCGAACGGGGGCGCTGATGAAGCTTTCTTT. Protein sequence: CASSYPNGGADEAFF.

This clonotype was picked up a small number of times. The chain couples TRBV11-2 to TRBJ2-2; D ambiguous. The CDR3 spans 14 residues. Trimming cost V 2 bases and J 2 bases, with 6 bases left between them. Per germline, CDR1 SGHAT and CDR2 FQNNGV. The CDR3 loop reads CASSLHSNTGELFF. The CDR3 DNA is TGTGCCAGCAGCTTACACAGTAACACCGGGGAGCTGTTTTTT.

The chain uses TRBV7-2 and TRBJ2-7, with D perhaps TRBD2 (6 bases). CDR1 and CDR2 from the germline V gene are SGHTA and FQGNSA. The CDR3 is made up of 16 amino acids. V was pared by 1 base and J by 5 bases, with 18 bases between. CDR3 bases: TGTGCCAGCAGCTTAGGGGCGGGGTTCCCACCCGACGAGCAGTACTTC. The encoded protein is CASSLGAGFPPDEQYF.

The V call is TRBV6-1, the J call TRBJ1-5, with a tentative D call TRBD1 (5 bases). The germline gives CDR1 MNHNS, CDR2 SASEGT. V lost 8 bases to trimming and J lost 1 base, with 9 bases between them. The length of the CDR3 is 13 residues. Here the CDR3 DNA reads TGTGCCAGCCACCGGGACAGCAATCAGCCCCAGCATTTT. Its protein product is CASHRDSNQPQHF.

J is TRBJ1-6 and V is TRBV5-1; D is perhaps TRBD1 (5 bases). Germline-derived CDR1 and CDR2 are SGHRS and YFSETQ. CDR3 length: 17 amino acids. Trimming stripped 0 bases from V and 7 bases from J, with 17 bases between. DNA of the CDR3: TGCGCCAGCAGCTTGGGGGTAGCCGCCAGGGAAAATTCACCCCTCCACTTT. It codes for CASSLGVAARENSPLHF.

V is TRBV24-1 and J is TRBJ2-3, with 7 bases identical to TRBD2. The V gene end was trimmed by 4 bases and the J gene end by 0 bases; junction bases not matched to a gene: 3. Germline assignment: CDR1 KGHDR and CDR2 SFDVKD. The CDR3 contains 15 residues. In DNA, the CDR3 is TGTGCCACCAGTGAGGCTAGCGGTAGCACAGATACGCAGTATTTT. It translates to CATSEASGSTDTQYF.

CDR3 sequence reads: CASSSLAGALTDTQYF. The CDR3 nucleotides read TGTGCCAGCAGCTCGCTAGCGGGGGCCCTCACAGATACGCAGTATTTT. The V and J genes are TRBV7-9 and TRBJ2-3; 10 positions agree with TRBD2. This CDR3 has 16 residues. The ends lost 4 bases at V and 2 bases at J; junction bases unmatched: 6. Germline assignment: CDR1 SEHNR and CDR2 FQNEAQ (reference sequence).

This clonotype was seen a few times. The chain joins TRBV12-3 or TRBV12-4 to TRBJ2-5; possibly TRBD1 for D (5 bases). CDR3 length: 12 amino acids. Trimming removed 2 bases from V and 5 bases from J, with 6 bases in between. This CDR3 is CASSLKGETQYF. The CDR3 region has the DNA TGTGCCAGCAGTTTAAAGGGGGAGACCCAGTACTTC.

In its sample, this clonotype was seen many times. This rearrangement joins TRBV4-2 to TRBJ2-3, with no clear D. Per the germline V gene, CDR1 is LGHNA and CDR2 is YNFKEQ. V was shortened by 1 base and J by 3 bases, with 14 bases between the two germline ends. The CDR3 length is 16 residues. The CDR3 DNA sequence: TGTGCCAGCAGCCAAGTGATTAGCTCGGGTACAGATACGCAGTATTTT. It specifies CASSQVISSGTDTQYF.

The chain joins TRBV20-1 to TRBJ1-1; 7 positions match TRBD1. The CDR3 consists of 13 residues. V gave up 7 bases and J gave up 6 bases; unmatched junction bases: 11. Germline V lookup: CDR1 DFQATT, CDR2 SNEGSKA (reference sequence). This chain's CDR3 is CSVPSGTVPEAFF. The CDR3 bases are TGCAGTGTCCCGTCCGGGACAGTCCCTGAAGCTTTCTTT.

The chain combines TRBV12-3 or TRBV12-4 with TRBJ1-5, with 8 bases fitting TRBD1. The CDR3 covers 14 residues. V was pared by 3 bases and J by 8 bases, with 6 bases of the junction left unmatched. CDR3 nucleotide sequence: TGTGCCAGCAGTTTGGACAGGGCGCTTAAGCCCCAGCATTTT. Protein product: CASSLDRALKPQHF.

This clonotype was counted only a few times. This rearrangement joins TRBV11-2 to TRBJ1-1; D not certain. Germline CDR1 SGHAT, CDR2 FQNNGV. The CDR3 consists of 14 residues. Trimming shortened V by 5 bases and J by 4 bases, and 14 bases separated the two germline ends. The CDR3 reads CASSQSWRSTEAFF. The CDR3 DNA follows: TGTGCCAGCAGCCAATCTTGGAGGAGCACTGAAGCTTTCTTT.

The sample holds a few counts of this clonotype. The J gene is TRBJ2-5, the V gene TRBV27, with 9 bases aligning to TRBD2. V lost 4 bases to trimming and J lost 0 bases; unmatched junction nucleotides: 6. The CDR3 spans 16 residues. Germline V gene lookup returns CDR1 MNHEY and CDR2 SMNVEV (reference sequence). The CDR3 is CASSSRASGDQETQYF. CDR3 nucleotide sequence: TGTGCCAGCAGTTCCAGGGCTAGCGGGGACCAAGAGACCCAGTACTTC.

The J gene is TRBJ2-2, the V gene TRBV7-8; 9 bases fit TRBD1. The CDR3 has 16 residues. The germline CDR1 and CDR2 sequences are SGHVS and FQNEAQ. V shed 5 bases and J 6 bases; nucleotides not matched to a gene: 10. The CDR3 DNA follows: TGTGCCAGCAGCGCCGGACAGGGGCACAGCGCCGGGGAGCTGTTTTTT. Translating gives CASSAGQGHSAGELFF.

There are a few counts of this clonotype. CDR3 sequence: CSARVQGRGYTF. Here the CDR3 DNA reads TGCAGTGCTAGAGTACAGGGTCGGGGCTACACCTTC. V usage is TRBV20-1 and J usage is TRBJ1-2; D possibly corresponds to TRBD1 (6 bases). V lost 1 base and J lost 8, with 11 bases in between. CDR3 length: 12 amino acids. Per germline, CDR1 DFQATT and CDR2 SNEGSKA (reference sequence).